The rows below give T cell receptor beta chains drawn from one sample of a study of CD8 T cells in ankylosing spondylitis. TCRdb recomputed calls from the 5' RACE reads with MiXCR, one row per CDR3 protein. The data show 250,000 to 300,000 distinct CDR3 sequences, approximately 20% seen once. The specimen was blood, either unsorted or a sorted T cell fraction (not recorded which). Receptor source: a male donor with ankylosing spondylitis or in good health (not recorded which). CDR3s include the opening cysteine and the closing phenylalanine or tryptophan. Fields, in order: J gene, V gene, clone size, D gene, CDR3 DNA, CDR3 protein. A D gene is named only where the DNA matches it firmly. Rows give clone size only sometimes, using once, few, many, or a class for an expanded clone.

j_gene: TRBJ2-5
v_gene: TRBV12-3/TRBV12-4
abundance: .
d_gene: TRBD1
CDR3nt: TGTGCCAGCAGTTATGGGGAAGGGGGCATTGGGGAGACCCAGTACTTC
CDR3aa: CASSYGEGGIGETQYF

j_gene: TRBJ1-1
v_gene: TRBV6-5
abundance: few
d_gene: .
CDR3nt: TGTGCCAGCAGTTACTCGATGGGGACGGGAACCTTCTTT
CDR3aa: CASSYSMGTGTFF

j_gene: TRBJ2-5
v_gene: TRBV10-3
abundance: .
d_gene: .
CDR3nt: TGTGCCATCAGTGCATCAGGAAGCGAGACCCAGTACTTC
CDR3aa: CAISASGSETQYF

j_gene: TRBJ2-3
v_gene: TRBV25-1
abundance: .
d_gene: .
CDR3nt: TGTGCCAGCGGATCAGGGGGGTGGACAGATACGCAGTATTTT
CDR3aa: CASGSGGWTDTQYF

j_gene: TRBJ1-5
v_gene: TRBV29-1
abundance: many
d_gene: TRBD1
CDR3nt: TGCAGCGTTGGACAGGGGGATCAGCCCCAGCATTTT
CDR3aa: CSVGQGDQPQHF

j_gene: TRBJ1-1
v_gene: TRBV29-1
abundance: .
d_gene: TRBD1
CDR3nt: TGCAGCGTGGGGACAGTCGAAGCTTTCTTT
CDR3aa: CSVGTVEAFF

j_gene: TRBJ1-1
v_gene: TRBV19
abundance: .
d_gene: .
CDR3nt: TGTGCCAGTAGGGACAGTCAGAACACTGAAGCTTTCTTT
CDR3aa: CASRDSQNTEAFF

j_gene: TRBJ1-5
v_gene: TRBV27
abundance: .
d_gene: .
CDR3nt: TGTGCCAGCAGTTTATTTGGGGGCGGATTAAATCAGCCCCAGCATTTT
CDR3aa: CASSLFGGGLNQPQHF

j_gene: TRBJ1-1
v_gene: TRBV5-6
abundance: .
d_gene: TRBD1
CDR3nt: TGTGCCAGCAGCTTGGGGACAGGGCGGTTGGACACTGAAGCTTTCTTT
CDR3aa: CASSLGTGRLDTEAFF

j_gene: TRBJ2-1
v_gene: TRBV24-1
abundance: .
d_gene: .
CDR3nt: TGTGCCACCCGATCCATGGATAACAATGAGCAGTTCTTC
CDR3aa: CATRSMDNNEQFF

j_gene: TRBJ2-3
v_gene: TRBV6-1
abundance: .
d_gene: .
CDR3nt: TGTGCCAGCAGTGAAATTGGAACAGATACGCAGTATTTT
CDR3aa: CASSEIGTDTQYF

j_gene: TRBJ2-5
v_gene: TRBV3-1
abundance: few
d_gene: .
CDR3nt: TGTGCCAGCAGCCAAGAAGACGGGGGAGGTGTTCGAGAGACCCAGTACTTC
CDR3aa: CASSQEDGGGVRETQYF

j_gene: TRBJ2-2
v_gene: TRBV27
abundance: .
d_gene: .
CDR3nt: TGTGCCGCGGGCGGGTCCGTTACCGGGGAGCTGTTTTTT
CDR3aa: CAAGGSVTGELFF

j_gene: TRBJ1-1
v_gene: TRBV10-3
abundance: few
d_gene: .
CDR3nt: TGTGCCATCGCCATAAAGGGGGGCGGGGACACTGAAGCTTTCTTT
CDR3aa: CAIAIKGGGDTEAFF

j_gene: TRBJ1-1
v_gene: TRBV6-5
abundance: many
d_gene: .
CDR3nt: TGTGCCAGCAGTTACTCGCAAAGCACTGAAGCTTTCTTT
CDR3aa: CASSYSQSTEAFF

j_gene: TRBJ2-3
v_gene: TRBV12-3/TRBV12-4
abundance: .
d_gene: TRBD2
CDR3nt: TGTGCCAGCAGTTATACTAGCGGGATGGATACGCAGTATTTT
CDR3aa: CASSYTSGMDTQYF

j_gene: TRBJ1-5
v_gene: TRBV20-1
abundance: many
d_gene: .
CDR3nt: TGCAGTGCCAAGACAGACTATAGCAATCAGCCCCAGCATTTT
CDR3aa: CSAKTDYSNQPQHF

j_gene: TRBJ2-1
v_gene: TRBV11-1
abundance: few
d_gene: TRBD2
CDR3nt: TGTGCCAGCAGCTTAGAACTAGCGGGAGGCTCCAATGAGCAGTTCTTC
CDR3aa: CASSLELAGGSNEQFF

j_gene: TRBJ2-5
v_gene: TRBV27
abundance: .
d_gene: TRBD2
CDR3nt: TGTGCCAGCAGTTTATCAGGGCGGCGGGGAGGGGAAGAGACCCAGTACTTC
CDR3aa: CASSLSGRRGGEETQYF

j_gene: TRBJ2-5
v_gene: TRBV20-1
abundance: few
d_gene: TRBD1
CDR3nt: TGCAGTGCCACAGGGGCCATGGAGACCCAGTACTTC
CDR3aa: CSATGAMETQYF

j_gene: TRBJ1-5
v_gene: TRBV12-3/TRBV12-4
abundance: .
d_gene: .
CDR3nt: TGTGCCAGCAGCCCCAGGGTGGCGGGCAATCAGCCCCAGCATTTT
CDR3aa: CASSPRVAGNQPQHF

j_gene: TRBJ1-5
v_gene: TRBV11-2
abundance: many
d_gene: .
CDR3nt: TGTGCCAGCAGTTGGGGTCCAAATCAGCCCCAGCATTTT
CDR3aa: CASSWGPNQPQHF

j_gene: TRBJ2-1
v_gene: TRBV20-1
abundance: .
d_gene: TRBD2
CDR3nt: TGCAGTGCGGAAATTAGCGGGGGGGCTACTAATGAGCAGTTCTTC
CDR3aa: CSAEISGGATNEQFF

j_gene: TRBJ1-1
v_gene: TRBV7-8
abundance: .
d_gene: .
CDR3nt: TGTGCCAGCAGCTTAGGGTCAAGGGCTGGGACTGAAGCTTTCTTT
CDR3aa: CASSLGSRAGTEAFF

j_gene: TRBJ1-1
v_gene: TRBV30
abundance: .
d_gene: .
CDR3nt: TGTGCCTGGAGTGTATCCACTGAAGCTTTCTTT
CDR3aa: CAWSVSTEAFF

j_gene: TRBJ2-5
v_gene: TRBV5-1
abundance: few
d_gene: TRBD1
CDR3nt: TGCGCCAGCAGCCCGGGCGTCAGTGACAGGGTAATGGGGACCCAGTACTTC
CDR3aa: CASSPGVSDRVMGTQYF

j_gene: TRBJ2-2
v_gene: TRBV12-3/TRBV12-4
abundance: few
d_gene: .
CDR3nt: TGTGCCAGCAGACCCCCATCAGGCAACACCGGGGAGCTGTTTTTT
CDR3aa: CASRPPSGNTGELFF

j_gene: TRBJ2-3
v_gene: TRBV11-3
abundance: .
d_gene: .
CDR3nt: TGTGCCAGCAGCCTTACCCGCGGGGGCCCCACAGATACGCAGTATTTT
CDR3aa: CASSLTRGGPTDTQYF

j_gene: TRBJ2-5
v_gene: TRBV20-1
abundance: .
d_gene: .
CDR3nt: TGCAGTGCTAGGATTAGGGGATGGGGGACCCAGTACTTC
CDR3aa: CSARIRGWGTQYF

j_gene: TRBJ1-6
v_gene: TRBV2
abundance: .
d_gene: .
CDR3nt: TGTGCCAGCAGTGAACAGGCTAATTCACCCCTCCACTTT
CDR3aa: CASSEQANSPLHF

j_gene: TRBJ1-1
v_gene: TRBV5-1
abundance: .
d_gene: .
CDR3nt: TGCGCCAGCAGCTTGGTTAGCGGACCGAACACTGAAGCTTTCTTT
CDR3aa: CASSLVSGPNTEAFF

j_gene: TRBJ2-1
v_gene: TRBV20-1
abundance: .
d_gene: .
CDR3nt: TGCAGTGCTGGAGGAGGGCTAGACAATGAGCAGTTCTTC
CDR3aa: CSAGGGLDNEQFF

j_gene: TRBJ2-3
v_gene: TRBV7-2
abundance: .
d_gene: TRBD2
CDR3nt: TGTGCCAGCAGCTTAGCTAGCGGGAGTGATACGCAGTATTTT
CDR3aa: CASSLASGSDTQYF

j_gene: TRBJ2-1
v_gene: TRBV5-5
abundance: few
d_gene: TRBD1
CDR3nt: TGTGCCAGCAGCACCAACCACGGGACAGTGTACAATGAGCAGTTCTTC
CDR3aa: CASSTNHGTVYNEQFF

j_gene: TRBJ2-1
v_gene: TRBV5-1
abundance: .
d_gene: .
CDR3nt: TGCGCCACCAGATCCAGCTCCTACAATGAGCAGTTCTTC
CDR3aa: CATRSSSYNEQFF

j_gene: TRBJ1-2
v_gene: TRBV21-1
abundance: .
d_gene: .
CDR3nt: TGTGCCAGCAGTGTTAAATCGCCCCCTTTC
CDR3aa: CASSVKSPPF

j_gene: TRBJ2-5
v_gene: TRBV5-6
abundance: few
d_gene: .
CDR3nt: TGTGCCAGCAGCTTGAACGGACAAGGCTATGAAGAGACCCAGTACTTC
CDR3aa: CASSLNGQGYEETQYF

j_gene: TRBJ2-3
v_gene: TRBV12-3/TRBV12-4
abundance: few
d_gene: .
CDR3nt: TGTGCCAGCAGCGAGGGCCGGGCAGATACGCAGTATTTT
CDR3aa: CASSEGRADTQYF

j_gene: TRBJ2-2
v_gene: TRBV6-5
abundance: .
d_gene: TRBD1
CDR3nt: TGTGCCAGCAGTTCACCAGGGGGCTGGACCGGGGAGCTGTTTTTT
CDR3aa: CASSSPGGWTGELFF

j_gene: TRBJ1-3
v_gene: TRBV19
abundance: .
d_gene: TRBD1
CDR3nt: TGTGCCAGTACCCCCGACACAGGGGCTGGAAACACCATATATTTT
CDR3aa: CASTPDTGAGNTIYF

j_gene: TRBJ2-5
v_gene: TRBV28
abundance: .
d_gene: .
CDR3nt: TGTGCCAGCAGTACCACCTGGGAGACCCAGTACTTC
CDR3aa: CASSTTWETQYF

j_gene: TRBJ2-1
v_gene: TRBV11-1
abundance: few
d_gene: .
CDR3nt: TGTGCCAGCAGCTTAGGGGGTCTAGCGAGAGCCGGGTACAATGAGCAGTTCTTC
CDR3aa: CASSLGGLARAGYNEQFF

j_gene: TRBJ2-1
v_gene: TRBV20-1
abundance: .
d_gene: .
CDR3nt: TGCAGTGCTAGCGTCCTCCTGAATGAGCAGTTCTTC
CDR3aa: CSASVLLNEQFF

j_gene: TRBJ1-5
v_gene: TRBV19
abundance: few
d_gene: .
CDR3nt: TGTGCCAGTAGCCCAACCTTACGGGGCAATCAGCCCCAGCATTTT
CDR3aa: CASSPTLRGNQPQHF

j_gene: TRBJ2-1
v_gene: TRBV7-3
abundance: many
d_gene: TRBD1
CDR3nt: TGTGCCAGCAGCATAGGGACAGGGTCGTACAATGAGCAGTTCTTC
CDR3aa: CASSIGTGSYNEQFF

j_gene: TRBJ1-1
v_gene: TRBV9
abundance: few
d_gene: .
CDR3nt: TGTGCCAGCAGCGAGGGTAACCAGGACACTGAAGCTTTCTTT
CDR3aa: CASSEGNQDTEAFF

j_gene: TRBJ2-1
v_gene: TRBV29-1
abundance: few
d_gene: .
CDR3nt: TGCAGCGTTGAGGCGGGCAGGGAGACCTACAATGAGCAGTTCTTC
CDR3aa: CSVEAGRETYNEQFF

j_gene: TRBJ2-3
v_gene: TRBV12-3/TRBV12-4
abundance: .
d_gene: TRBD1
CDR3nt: TGTGCCAGCAGCAGATCAGGGGGAGCCAACACAGATACGCAGTATTTT
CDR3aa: CASSRSGGANTDTQYF

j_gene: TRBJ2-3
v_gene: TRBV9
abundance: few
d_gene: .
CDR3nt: TGTGCCAGCAGTGCAGGGTTAGAAACAGATACGCAGTATTTT
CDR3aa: CASSAGLETDTQYF

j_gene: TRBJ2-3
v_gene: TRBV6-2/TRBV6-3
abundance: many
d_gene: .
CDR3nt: TGTGCCAGCAGCCAAGTGGCAGATACGCAGTATTTT
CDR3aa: CASSQVADTQYF

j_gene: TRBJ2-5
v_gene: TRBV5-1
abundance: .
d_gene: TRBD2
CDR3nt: TGCGCCAGCAGCTTGGAGGGACTATGGGAGACCCAGTACTTC
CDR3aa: CASSLEGLWETQYF

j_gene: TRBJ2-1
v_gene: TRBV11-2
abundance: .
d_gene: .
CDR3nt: TGTGCCAGCACCCAACTACGAGTAAGCTCCTACAATGAGCAGTTCTTC
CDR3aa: CASTQLRVSSYNEQFF

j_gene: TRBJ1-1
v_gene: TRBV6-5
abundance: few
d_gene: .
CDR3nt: TGTGCCAGCAGTTTCAGGGGCGGGAGCACTGAAGCTTTCTTT
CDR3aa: CASSFRGGSTEAFF